This T cell receptor (beta chain) was retrieved from a study of CD8+ T cells in alopecia areata (dated by TCRdb to 2016 to 2019). Describing the broader study: The treated patients took part in an open-label pilot trial in which moderate-to-severe alopecia areata was treated with oral tofacitinib at 5 to 10 mg twice daily. Patients received tofacitinib for 6 to 18 months and were then followed off drug for 6 months to check for delayed response and recurrence. In treated patients, disease severity was measured using the SALT score, which gives the percentage of scalp surface area affected. To study T cell clonal expansion in alopecia areata, the researchers applied high-throughput TCRbeta sequencing to both the C3H/HeJ mouse model and human patients. In humans, TCRbeta sequencing was performed on scalp tissue and on sorted CD4+ and CD8+ peripheral blood T cells from healthy controls and from patients with patchy or totalis/universalis alopecia areata. Tofacitinib-treated patients had biopsies at baseline and at 4 and 24 weeks of treatment, with a later scalp biopsy in several patients. Clonality in the scalp was compared among normal scalp (n=4), patchy alopecia areata scalp (n=8), and alopecia totalis/universalis scalp (n=8). The RNA source kit depended on sample type: the PAXgene miRNA kit for fixed scalp, the miRNeasy kit for PBMCs, and the RNeasy kit for mouse skin. Amplification of TCRbeta CDR3 regions was done by immunoSEQ multiplex PCR using 35 Vbeta forward primers and 13 Jbeta reverse primers. General conclusions and limits of the study: Resident alphabeta T cells in normal human skin are also sequenced, complicating scalp TCR repertoire analysis, unlike mouse skin dominated by gammadelta T cells. Compared with normal scalp, lesional scalp, particularly in alopecia totalis/universalis, had higher clonality and more expanded CD8+ clones, which suggests antigenic drive. During tofacitinib treatment, many expanded lesional clones remained in scalp and blood, and this persistence may partly explain relapse after treatment is stopped. Because the treated cohort was small and had only one nonresponder, larger studies are needed to examine links between baseline CD8+ expansion and response. Scalp clonality and the number of expanded CD8+ clones among the top 100 scalp clones were significantly decreased by tofacitinib. Shared TCR sequences between patients were less evident than in mice, which may be partly attributable to HLA diversity in the patient population.

Explained via the paper, the time point label denotes: about 4 weeks on oral tofacitinib. The sample's treatment or condition label, decoded: oral pan-JAK inhibitor, 5-10 mg twice daily. Peripheral blood and lesional scalp punch biopsies were obtained from patients with alopecia areata. After PBMCs were isolated by density centrifugation and stained for CD3, CD4 and CD8, a FACSAria was used to sort CD4+ and CD8+ T cells. The library was built by means of the immunoSEQ multiplex PCR assay. To provide template for TCR sequencing, every sample had RNA extracted and reverse transcribed into cDNA. First-strand cDNA was synthesized using SuperScript III with a 2:1 mix of oligo-dT and random hexamers. A synthetic immune receptor repertoire was used to assess amplification bias, and residual bias was removed computationally. The paper's data handling went like this. Raw reads were preprocessed to remove errors, and CDR3 was defined by IMGT conventions from the conserved cysteine to phenylalanine. To get clonality, Shannon entropy was normalized by log2 of the number of productive unique TCRs and the result was subtracted from 1. Whether scalp clones were CD4 or CD8 was inferred by matching scalp TCRbeta sequences against CD4 and CD8 repertoires sorted from blood. Drawn from immuneACCESS, this table holds only the in-frame rearrangements with V and J called that TCRdb kept. Clones are partly lost; checked studies trace under half to an unresolved V gene and leave the rest unexplained. V and J calls and clone size are those listed in that table; D and trimming were worked out from the DNA. In this sample the table shows 110,000 to 150,000 clones, around 50% of which occur a single time. Less than 20% of the sample belongs to the ten largest clones.

Notes on this clone: The antigen it recognizes is unknown. Nothing much larger sits one base from this clone, and base qualities are not available.

The CDR3 runs 12 residues from the cysteine to the phenylalanine. The CDR3 DNA has 36 bases and is translated from base 1. The CDR1 and CDR2 encoded by the germline V gene are MGHRA and YSYEKL. V is cut by 4 bases and J by 2 bases, and the space between the germline ends is 5 bases. The receptor's source is a human donor with alopecia areata. Sequenced material: CD8+ T cells sorted from blood, taken at week 4, from a patient treated with tofacitinib. The chain uses TRBV4-1 and TRBJ1-1; the D gene remains uncertain. CDR3 region: CASSPPNTEAFF. The DNA sequence reads TGCGCCAGCAGCCCACCTAACACTGAAGCTTTCTTT.